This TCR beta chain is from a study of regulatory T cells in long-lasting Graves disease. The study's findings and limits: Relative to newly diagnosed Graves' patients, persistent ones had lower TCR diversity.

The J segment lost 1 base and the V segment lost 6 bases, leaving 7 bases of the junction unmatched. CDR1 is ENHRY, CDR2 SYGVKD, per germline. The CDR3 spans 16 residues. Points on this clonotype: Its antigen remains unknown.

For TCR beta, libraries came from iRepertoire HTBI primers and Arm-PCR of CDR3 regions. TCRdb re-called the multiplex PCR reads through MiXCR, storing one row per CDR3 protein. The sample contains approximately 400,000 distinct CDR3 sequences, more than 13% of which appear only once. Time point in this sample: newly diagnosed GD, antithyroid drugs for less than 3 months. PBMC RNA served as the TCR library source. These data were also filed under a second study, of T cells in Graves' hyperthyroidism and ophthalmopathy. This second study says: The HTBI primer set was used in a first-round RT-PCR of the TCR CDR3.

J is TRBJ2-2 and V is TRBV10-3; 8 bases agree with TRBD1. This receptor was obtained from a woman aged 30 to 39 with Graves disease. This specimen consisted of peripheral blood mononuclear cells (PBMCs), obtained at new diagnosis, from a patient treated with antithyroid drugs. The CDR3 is CAIRETGTGNTGELFF. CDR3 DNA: TGTGCCATCAGAGAGACCGGGACAGGGAACACCGGGGAGCTGTTTTTT.